These T cell receptor beta chains were read from a single sample in a study of healthy donors' naive CD4 and CD8 T cells. One entry per CDR3 protein, called by TCRdb with MiXCR from the reads. The sample has 180,000 or so distinct CDR3 sequences, around three quarters seen once. The sample taken for sequencing was naive CD4+ and CD8+ T cells sorted from blood, pooled from several donors. Receptors were obtained from a pool of human donors in good health; the sample pools cells from several healthy donors. The CDR3 runs from the conserved cysteine through the conserved F or W.

j_call: TRBJ2-3; v_call: TRBV29-1; cdr3_aa: CSVEGTSGGPDTQYF
j_call: TRBJ1-2; v_call: TRBV6-5; cdr3_aa: CASSYSTGSGYTF
j_call: TRBJ2-3; v_call: TRBV19; cdr3_aa: CASAVADTQYF
j_call: TRBJ2-5; v_call: TRBV29-1; cdr3_aa: CSAILGETQYF
j_call: TRBJ1-2; v_call: TRBV19; cdr3_aa: CASSFWTGYYGYTF
j_call: TRBJ2-1; v_call: TRBV4-3; cdr3_aa: CASSSSGSKYNEQFF
j_call: TRBJ2-3; v_call: TRBV5-1; cdr3_aa: CASSPGNRRGTDTQYF
j_call: TRBJ2-3; v_call: TRBV27; cdr3_aa: CASTQVPGLAGGNTQYF
j_call: TRBJ2-3; v_call: TRBV6-2/TRBV6-3; cdr3_aa: CASSSGVSSTDTQYF
j_call: TRBJ1-2; v_call: TRBV4-3; cdr3_aa: CASSQDAGIHESYTF
j_call: TRBJ2-3; v_call: TRBV6-5; cdr3_aa: CASSRVGTSYATQYF
j_call: TRBJ2-7; v_call: TRBV6-5; cdr3_aa: CASSPLGQGTLEQYF
j_call: TRBJ1-1; v_call: TRBV18; cdr3_aa: CASSRGDEDTEAFF
j_call: TRBJ2-5; v_call: TRBV6-5; cdr3_aa: CASSYWGVQETQYF
j_call: TRBJ2-1; v_call: TRBV18; cdr3_aa: CASSPPGLAGYHEQFF
j_call: TRBJ1-1; v_call: TRBV24-1; cdr3_aa: CAILGRLRTEAFF
j_call: TRBJ2-3; v_call: TRBV27; cdr3_aa: CASNPGGGNTQYF
j_call: TRBJ1-4; v_call: TRBV27; cdr3_aa: CASSLFGWDGEKLFF
j_call: TRBJ2-6; v_call: TRBV24-1; cdr3_aa: CATSDGTVGANVLTF
j_call: TRBJ2-2; v_call: TRBV6-2/TRBV6-3; cdr3_aa: CASSTPGPPGTGELFF
j_call: TRBJ1-1; v_call: TRBV6-6; cdr3_aa: CASSNQNDRTEAFF
j_call: TRBJ1-6; v_call: TRBV20-1; cdr3_aa: CSALDRSNSPLHF
j_call: TRBJ2-7; v_call: TRBV27; cdr3_aa: CASSLMWSEIPYEQYF
j_call: TRBJ2-3; v_call: TRBV24-1; cdr3_aa: CATSDPPGLGITDTQYF
j_call: TRBJ2-1; v_call: TRBV5-6; cdr3_aa: CASTPQEGLAVYNEQFF
j_call: TRBJ1-2; v_call: TRBV29-1; cdr3_aa: CSFRGQGNGYTF
j_call: TRBJ1-2; v_call: TRBV29-1; cdr3_aa: CSVEKGANYGYTF
j_call: TRBJ1-2; v_call: TRBV11-2; cdr3_aa: CASSPRWASEDYGYTF
j_call: TRBJ2-1; v_call: TRBV6-2/TRBV6-3; cdr3_aa: CASRLAVDEQFF
j_call: TRBJ2-7; v_call: TRBV13; cdr3_aa: CASGMDYEQYF
j_call: TRBJ1-2; v_call: TRBV29-1; cdr3_aa: CSARADREDNGYTF
j_call: TRBJ2-2; v_call: TRBV29-1; cdr3_aa: CSVDRENTGELFF
j_call: TRBJ2-7; v_call: TRBV19; cdr3_aa: CASSIRWTGNAADAYEQYF
j_call: TRBJ2-1; v_call: TRBV27; cdr3_aa: CASSLGISYNEQFF
j_call: TRBJ1-1; v_call: TRBV29-1; cdr3_aa: CSVFKNTEAFF
j_call: TRBJ2-7; v_call: TRBV6-1; cdr3_aa: CASSEMGLEQYF
j_call: TRBJ2-1; v_call: TRBV20-1; cdr3_aa: CSARDRAGYNEQFF
j_call: TRBJ1-5; v_call: TRBV27; cdr3_aa: CASSLAGLNQPQHF
j_call: TRBJ2-7; v_call: TRBV6-5; cdr3_aa: CASSYGQNYEQYF
j_call: TRBJ2-6; v_call: TRBV29-1; cdr3_aa: CSVEDRGQGVSGANVLTF
j_call: TRBJ1-3; v_call: TRBV20-1; cdr3_aa: CSARSWTAAGNTIYF
j_call: TRBJ2-7; v_call: TRBV29-1; cdr3_aa: CSVGRTVWKDEQYF
j_call: TRBJ2-7; v_call: TRBV5-4; cdr3_aa: CASSPTGTGRHEQYF
j_call: TRBJ2-7; v_call: TRBV10-3; cdr3_aa: CAISRTSGTKEQYF
j_call: TRBJ1-6; v_call: TRBV11-2; cdr3_aa: CASSIQIRNSPLHF